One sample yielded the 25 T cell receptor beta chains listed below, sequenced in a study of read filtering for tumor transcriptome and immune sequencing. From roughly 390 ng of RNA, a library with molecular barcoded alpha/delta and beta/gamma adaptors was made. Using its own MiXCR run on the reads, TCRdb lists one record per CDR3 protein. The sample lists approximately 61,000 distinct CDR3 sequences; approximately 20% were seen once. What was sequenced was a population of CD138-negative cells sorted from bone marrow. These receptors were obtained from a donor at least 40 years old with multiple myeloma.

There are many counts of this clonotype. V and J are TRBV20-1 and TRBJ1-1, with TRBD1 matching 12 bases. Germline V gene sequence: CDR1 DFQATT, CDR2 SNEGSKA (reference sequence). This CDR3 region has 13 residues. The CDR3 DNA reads TGCCGGCCGGGACAGGGGGCTAACACTGAAGCTTTCTTT. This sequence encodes CRPGQGANTEAFF.

CDR3 amino acids: CASSQDRATQETQYF. The CDR3, as DNA: TGCGCCAGCAGCCAAGATAGGGCTACCCAAGAGACCCAGTACTTC. The V gene is TRBV4-1, the J gene TRBJ2-5; D is unclear. This CDR3 has 15 residues. The germline V gene encodes CDR1 MGHRA and CDR2 YSYEKL. V gave up 0 bases and J gave up 1 base, with 9 bases separating them.

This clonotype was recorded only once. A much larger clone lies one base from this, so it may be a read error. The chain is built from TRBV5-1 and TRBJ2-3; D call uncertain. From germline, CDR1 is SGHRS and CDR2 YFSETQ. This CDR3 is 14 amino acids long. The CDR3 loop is CVSSLDHSTDTQYF. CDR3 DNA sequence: TGCGTCAGCAGCTTGGATCACTCAACAGATACGCAGTATTTT.

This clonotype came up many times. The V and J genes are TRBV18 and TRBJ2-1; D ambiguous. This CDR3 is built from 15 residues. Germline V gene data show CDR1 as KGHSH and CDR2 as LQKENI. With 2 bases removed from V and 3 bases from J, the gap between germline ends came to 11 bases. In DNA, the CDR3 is TGTGCCAGCTCACCAATACAGCAGAGCTACAATGAGCAGTTCTTC. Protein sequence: CASSPIQQSYNEQFF. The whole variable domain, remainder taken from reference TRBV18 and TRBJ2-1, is NAGVMQNPRHLVRRRGQEARLRCSPMKGHSHVYWYRQLPEEGLKFMVYLQKENIIDESGMPKERFSAEFPKEGPSILRIQQVVRGDSAAYFCASSPIQQSYNEQFFGPGTRLTVL.

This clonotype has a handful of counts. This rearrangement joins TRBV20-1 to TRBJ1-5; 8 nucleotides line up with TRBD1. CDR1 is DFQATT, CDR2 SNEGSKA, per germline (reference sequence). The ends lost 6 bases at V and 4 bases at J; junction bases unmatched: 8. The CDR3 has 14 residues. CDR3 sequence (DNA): TGCAGTGCCTCAACAGGGGGAGGAAATCAGCCCCAGCATTTT. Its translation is CSASTGGGNQPQHF.

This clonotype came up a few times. The chain's CDR3 is CASRNQGGADEQFF. CDR3 nucleotides: TGTGCCAGTAGGAATCAGGGTGGTGCCGATGAGCAGTTCTTC. The gene calls are TRBV19 and TRBJ2-1; perhaps TRBD1 as D (5 bases). V was clipped by 6 bases and J by 8 bases, with 17 bases between them. Germline V gene lookup returns CDR1 LNHDA and CDR2 SQIVND (reference sequence). This CDR3 is 14 amino acids long.

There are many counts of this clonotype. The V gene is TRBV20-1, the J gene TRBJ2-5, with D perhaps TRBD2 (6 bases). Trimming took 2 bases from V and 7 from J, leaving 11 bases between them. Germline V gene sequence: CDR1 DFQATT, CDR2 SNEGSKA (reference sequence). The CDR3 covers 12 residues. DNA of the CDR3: TGCAGTGCTAGAATCGGGGACTTGACCCAGTACTTC. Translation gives CSARIGDLTQYF.

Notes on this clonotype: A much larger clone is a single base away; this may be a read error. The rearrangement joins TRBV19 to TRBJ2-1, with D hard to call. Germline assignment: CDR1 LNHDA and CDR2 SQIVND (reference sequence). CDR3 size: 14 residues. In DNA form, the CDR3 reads TGTGCCAGTGGTATGGGCTACCGCTACAATGAGCAGTTCTTC. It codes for CASGMGYRYNEQFF.

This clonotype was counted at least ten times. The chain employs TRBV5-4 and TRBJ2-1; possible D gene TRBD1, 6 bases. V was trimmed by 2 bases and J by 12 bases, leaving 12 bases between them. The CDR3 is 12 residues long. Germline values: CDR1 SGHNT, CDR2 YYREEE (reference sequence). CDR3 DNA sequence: TGTGCCAGCAGCTTAACAGGGTCCGGGCAGTTCTTC. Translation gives CASSLTGSGQFF.

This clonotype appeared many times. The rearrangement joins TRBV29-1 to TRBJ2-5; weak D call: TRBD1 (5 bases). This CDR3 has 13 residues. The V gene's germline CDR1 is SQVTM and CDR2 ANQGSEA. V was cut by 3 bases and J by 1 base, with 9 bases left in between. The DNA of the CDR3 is TGCAGCGTTGATCCAGGGTCCCAAGAGACCCAGTACTTC. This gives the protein CSVDPGSQETQYF.

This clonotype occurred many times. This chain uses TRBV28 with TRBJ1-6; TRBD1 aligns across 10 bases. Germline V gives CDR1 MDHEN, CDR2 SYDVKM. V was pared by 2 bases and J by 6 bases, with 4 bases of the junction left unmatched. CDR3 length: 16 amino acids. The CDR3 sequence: CASSLPRTGGNSPLHF. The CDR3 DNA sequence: TGTGCCAGCAGTTTACCCCGGACAGGGGGTAATTCACCCCTCCACTTT.

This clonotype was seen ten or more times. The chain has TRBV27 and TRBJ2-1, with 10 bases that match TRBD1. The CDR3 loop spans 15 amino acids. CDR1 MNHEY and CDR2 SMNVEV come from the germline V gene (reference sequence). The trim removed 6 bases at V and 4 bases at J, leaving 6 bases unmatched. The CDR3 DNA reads TGTGCCAGCAGCTGGGGGACAGGGGCGTACAATGAGCAGTTCTTC. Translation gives CASSWGTGAYNEQFF.

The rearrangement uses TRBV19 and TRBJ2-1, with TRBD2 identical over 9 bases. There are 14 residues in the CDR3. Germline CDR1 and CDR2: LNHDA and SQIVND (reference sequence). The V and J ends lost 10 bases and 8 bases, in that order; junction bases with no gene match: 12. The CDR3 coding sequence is TGTGCCACCCGCCAGGTTGGCGGGAGGGATGAGCAGTTCTTC. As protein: CATRQVGGRDEQFF.

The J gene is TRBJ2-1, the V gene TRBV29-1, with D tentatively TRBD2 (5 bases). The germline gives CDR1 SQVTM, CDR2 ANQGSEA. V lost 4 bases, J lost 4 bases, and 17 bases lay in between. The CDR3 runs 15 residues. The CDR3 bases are TGCAGCGTTGCTCGGACCGGGGAAACATACAATGAGCAGTTCTTC. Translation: CSVARTGETYNEQFF.

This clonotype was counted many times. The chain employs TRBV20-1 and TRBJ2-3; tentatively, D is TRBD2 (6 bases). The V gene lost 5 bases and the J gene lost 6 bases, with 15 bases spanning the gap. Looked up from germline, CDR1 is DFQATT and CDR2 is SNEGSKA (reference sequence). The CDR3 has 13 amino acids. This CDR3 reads CSAAWAGKDTQYF. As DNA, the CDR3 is TGCAGTGCTGCCTGGGCGGGAAAGGATACGCAGTATTTT.

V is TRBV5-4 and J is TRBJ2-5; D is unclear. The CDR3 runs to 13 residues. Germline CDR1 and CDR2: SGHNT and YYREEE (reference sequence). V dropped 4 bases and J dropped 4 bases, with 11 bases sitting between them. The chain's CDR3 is CASSTRWGETQYF. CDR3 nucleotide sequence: TGTGCCAGCAGCACCCGGTGGGGAGAGACCCAGTACTTC.

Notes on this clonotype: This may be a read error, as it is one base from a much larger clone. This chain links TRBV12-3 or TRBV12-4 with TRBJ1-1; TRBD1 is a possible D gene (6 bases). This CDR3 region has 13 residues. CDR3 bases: TGTGCCAGCAGCCCCAGGGGAAGCACTGAAGCTTCCTTT. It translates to CASSPRGSTEASF.

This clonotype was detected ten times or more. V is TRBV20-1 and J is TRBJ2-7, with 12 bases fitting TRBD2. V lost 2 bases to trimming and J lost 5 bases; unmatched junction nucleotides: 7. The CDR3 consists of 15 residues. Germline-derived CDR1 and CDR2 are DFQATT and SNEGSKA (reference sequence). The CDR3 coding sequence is TGCAGTGCTAGAAGGCCCCTAGCGGGAGGGGACGAGCAGTACTTC. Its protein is CSARRPLAGGDEQYF.

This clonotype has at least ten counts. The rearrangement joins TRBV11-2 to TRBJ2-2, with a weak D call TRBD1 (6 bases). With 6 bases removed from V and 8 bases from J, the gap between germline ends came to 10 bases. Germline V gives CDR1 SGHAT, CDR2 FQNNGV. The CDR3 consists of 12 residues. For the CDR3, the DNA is TGTGCCAGCAGGTACAGGGTTGGGGAGCTGTTTTTT. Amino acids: CASRYRVGELFF.

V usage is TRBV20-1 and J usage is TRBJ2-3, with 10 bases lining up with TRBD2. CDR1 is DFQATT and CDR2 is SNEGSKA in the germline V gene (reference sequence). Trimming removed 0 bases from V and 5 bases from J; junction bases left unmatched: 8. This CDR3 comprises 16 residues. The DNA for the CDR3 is TGCAGTGCTAGAGATCATACTAGCGGGGTTGGAGATACGCAGTATTTT. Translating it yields CSARDHTSGVGDTQYF.

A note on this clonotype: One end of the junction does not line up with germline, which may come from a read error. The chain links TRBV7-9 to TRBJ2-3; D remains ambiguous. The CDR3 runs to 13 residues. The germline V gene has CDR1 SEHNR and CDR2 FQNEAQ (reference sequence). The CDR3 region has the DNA TGTGCCAGCAGCAGGGCGAGCACAGCTACGCAGTATTTT. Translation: CASSRASTATQYF.

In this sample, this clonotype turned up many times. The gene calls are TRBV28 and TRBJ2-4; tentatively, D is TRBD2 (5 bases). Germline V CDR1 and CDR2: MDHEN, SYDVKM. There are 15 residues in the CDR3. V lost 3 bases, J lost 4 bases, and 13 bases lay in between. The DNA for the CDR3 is TGTGCCAGCAGTTTCCCGGGAACTGGGAAAAACATTCAGTACTTC. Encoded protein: CASSFPGTGKNIQYF.

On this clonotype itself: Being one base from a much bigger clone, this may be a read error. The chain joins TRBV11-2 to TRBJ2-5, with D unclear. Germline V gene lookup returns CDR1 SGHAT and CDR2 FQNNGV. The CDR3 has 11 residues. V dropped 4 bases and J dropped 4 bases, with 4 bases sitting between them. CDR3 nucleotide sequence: TGTGCCAGCAGCTCAGCAGAGACCCAGTACTTC. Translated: CASSSAETQYF.

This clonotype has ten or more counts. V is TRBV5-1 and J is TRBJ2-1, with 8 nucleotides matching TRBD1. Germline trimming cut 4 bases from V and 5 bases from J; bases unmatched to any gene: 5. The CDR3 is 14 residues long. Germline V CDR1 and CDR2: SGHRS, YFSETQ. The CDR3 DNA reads TGCGCCAGCAGCGTGCGGACAGGGAACAATGAGCAGTTCTTC. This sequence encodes CASSVRTGNNEQFF.

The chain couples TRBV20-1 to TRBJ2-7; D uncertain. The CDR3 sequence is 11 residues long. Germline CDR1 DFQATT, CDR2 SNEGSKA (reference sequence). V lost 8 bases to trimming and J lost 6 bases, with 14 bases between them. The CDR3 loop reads CSPKGWGEQYF. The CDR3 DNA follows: TGCAGTCCCAAGGGATGGGGCGAGCAGTACTTC.